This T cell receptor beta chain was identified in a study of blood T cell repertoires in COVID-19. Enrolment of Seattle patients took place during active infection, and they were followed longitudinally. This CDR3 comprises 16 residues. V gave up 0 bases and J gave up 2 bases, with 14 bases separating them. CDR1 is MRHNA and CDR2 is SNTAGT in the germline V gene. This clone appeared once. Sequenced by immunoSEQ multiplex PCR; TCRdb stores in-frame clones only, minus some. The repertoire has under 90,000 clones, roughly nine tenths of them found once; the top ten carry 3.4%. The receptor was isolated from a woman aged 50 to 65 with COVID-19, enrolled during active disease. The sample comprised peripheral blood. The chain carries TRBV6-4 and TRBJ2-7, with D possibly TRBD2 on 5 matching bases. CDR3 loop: CASSDSMRASPYEQYF. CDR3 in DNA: TGTGCCAGCAGTGACTCGATGAGGGCTAGTCCCTACGAGCAGTACTTC.